The entry below gives a single TCR beta chain sequence along with its context. This specimen belongs to a study of control samples from healthy donors and cancer patients. V was clipped by 3 bases and J by 2 bases; unmatched bases: 6. Germline values: CDR1 ENHRY, CDR2 SYGVKD. The CDR3 runs to 17 residues. Only in-frame clones appear in the TCRdb table, and some are missing; sequencing was by immunoSEQ multiplex PCR. The data contain about 140,000 clones, roughly 90% of them seen just once; the ten biggest clones take up less than 5.5%. The material sequenced was blood. The receptor's source is a young man in good health. This sequence joins TRBV10-3 and TRBJ2-7; 14 bases agree with TRBD2. The CDR3 spells CAISDGLAGGPTYEQYF. As DNA, the CDR3 is TGTGCCATCAGTGACGGACTAGCGGGAGGCCCCACCTACGAGCAGTACTTC.